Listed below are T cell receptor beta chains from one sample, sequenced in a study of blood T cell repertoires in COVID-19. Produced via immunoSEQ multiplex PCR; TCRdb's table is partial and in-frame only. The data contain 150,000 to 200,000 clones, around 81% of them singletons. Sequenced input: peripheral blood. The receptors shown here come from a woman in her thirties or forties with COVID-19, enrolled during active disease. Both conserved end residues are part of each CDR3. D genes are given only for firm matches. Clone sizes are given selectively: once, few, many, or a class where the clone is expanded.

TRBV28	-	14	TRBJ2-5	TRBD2	CASTGGGGLETQYF
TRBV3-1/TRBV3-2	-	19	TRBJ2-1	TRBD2	CASSPHGGLAGVYNNEQFF
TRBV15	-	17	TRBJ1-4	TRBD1	CATSRTGQGTIREKLFF
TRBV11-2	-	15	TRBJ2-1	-	CASKTRGGSLDEQFF
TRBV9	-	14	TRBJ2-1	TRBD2	CASSTSSGGREQFF
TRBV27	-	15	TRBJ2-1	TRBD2	CASSPGTSSYNEQFF
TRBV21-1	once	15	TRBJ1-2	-	CASNLWDRRNYGYTF
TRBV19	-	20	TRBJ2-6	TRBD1	CASSIGNGQGLGSGANVLTF
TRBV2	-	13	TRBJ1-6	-	CATLRGVGSPLHF
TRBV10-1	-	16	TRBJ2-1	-	CASSGLPLSSYNEQFF
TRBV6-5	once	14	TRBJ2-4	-	CASSYSSSQNIQYF
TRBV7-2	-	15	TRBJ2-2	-	CASRDQAAGTGELFF
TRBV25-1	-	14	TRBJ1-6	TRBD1	CASQGERPNSPLHF
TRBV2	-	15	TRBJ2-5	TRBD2	CASSEARLAEETQYF
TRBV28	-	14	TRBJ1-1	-	CASSLLQTVTEAFF
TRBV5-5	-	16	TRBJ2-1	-	CASNPLLTMGGDEQFF
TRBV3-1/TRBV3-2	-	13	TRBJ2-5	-	CASSQDRGETQYF
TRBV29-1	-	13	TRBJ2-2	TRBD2	CSAAGANTGELFF
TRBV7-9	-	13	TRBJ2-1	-	CASSLGAYNEQFF
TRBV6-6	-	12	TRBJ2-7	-	CASRTGLREQYF
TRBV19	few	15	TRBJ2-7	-	CASSRGGPSSYEQYF
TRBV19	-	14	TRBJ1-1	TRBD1	CASSIRQGRTEAFF
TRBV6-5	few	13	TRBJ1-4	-	CAGSDSLSEKLFF
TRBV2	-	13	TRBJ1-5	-	CASSDGGNQPQHF
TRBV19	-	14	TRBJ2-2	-	CASSRGVNTGELFF
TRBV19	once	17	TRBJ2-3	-	CASSIDHWGTREDTQYF
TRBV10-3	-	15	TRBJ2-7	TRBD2	CAISEIYAGEYEQYF
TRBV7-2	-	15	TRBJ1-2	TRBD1	CASSQPVPGGKGYTF
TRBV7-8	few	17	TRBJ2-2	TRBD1	CASSLAYDRGNTGELFF
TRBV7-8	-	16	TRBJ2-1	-	CASSLRETSSYNEQFF
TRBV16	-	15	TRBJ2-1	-	CASSQLLALDNEQFF
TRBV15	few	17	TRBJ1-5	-	CATSRDIGSNSNQPQHF
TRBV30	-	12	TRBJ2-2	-	CAWSYRAGELFF
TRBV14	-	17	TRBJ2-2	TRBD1	CASSPNRDRVGTGELFF
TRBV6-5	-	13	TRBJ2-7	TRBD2	CASASGRNGEQYF
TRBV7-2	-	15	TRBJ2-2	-	CASSFEGIDTGELFF
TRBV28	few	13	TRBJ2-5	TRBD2	CASSGGLIETQYF
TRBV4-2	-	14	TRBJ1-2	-	CASSQGDSGGGYTF
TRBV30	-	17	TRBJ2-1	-	CAWSTTRDFTSYNEQFF
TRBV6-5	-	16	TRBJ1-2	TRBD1	CASSYSRQGANYGYTF
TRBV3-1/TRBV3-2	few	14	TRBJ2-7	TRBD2	CASSQASGSVEQYF
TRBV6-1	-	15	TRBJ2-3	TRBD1	CASSEMDRGADTQYF
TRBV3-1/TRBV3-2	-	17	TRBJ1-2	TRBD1	CASSQTSGTGSIYGYTF
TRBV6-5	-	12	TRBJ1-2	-	CASSTQNKGYTF
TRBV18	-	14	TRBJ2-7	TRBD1	CASSPGQGSGEQYF
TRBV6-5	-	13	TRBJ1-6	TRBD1	CASSSDRASPLHF
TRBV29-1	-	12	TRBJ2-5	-	CSVEKGPETQYF
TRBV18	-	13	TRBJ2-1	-	CASSLSSYNEQFF
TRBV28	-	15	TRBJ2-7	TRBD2	CASSSSGPSSYEQYF
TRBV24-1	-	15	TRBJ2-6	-	CATSDPGSGANVLTF
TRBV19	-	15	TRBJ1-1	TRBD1	CASNLRQGPNTEAFF
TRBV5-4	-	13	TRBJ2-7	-	CASRATGEGEQYF
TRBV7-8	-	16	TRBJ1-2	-	CASSSLISGGRYGYTF